This T cell receptor beta chain was recorded in a study of blood T cell repertoires in COVID-19. Study as a whole: Sites across the United States, Italy and Spain contributed samples from acute and convalescent COVID-19.

The CDR3 is 15 residues long. The trim removed 5 bases at V and 5 bases at J, leaving 9 bases unmatched. Germline V gives CDR1 SGHTA, CDR2 FQGNSA. Original processing notes: It was from reference gene primer amplification that nucleated cell counts were estimated. Data came from immunoSEQ multiplex PCR; TCRdb stores just in-frame clones and leaves some out. From that table come the V and J calls and clone size; the DNA was used to work out D and trimming. The data contain some 230,000 clones, about 88% of them singletons. V and J are TRBV7-2 and TRBJ1-2; 9 nucleotides line up with TRBD1. The sample was peripheral blood. The receptor's source is a woman aged 45-65 years with COVID-19, enrolled during active disease. The chain's CDR3 is CASSVDRGVWYGYTF. The CDR3 DNA reads TGTGCCAGCAGCGTAGACAGGGGGGTCTGGTATGGCTACACCTTC.